Listed below are T cell receptor beta chains from one sample, sequenced in a study of shared clonotypes between healthy human individuals. The assay was immunoSEQ multiplex PCR, and TCRdb's table has in-frame clones only and misses some. This table holds under 2.5 million clones, approximately 90% found once. The sample consisted of naive CD4+ T cells from PBMCs. The receptors shown here come from a man aged 18 to 29 in good health. Some clones in this sample may be carry-over from other donors' samples. Both conserved end residues are trimmed from each CDR3.

j_call v_call cdr3_aa
TRBJ2-2 TRBV5-6 ASSLSWGPLTGELF
TRBJ2-3 TRBV2 ASTNSLADTDTQY
TRBJ1-1 TRBV7-2 ASSSAHGGTEAF
TRBJ2-7 TRBV28 ASSSSYEQY
TRBJ2-7 TRBV10-1 ASSERQYEQY
TRBJ1-1 TRBV30 AWSVLGGRGPNTEAF
TRBJ2-7 TRBV7-9 ASSSVNEQY
TRBJ2-7 TRBV21-1 ASSKQGEY
TRBJ2-7 TRBV7-2 ASSLRKTSYEQY
TRBJ1-3 TRBV12-5 ASGLVHEGEGVCGNTIY
TRBJ2-7 TRBV29-1 SVGPGLGGEQY
TRBJ1-2 TRBV20-1 SAPRDYGYT
TRBJ2-3 TRBV7-3 ASSLSPRLAERTDTQY
TRBJ2-3 TRBV6-1 SQVGLRDTDTQY
TRBJ2-2 TRBV18 ASSPRQGNGELF
TRBJ2-2 TRBV28 ASRSGQALRELF
TRBJ1-5 TRBV4-1 ASSQDPGGVDQPQH
TRBJ1-2 TRBV29-1 SVGTFGYGYT
TRBJ2-1 TRBV7-3 ASSEAGGLNEQF
TRBJ2-1 TRBV6-5 ASRTVGGHNEQF
TRBJ2-7 TRBV18 ASSLGTGGYEQY
TRBJ1-4 TRBV23-1 ASSQYAGAGATNEKLF
TRBJ1-2 TRBV30 AWSVFNRGSYGYT
TRBJ2-5 TRBV7-3 ASSIQGGTQETQY
TRBJ1-1 TRBV5-1 ASSFGQSNTEAF
TRBJ1-1 TRBV18 ASSPRQGREAF
TRBJ2-5 TRBV7-2 ASSFRRETQY
TRBJ2-7 TRBV9 ASSVDASLLGEQY
TRBJ2-6 TRBV29-1 SAYSAGANVLT
TRBJ2-5 TRBV5-1 ASSGGTGGETQY
TRBJ2-3 TRBV4-1 ASSREPPDTQY
TRBJ2-5 TRBV9 ASSRDWDGTKETQY
TRBJ1-1 TRBV14 ASSQVTGRNTEAF
TRBJ1-5 TRBV6-1 ASRNPGPREKPQH
TRBJ2-2 TRBV4-3 ASSQDKERFGGELF
TRBJ2-7 TRBV19 AILRGGRSSYEQY
TRBJ2-1 TRBV4-1 ASSQDWAWDSSFRNEQF
TRBJ1-1 TRBV30 AWMRQGVRNTEAF
TRBJ2-7 TRBV4-3 ASSQEESVLNEQY
TRBJ2-1 TRBV7-3 ASSLGVSGRGEQF
TRBJ2-7 TRBV29-1 SVRRQGREQY
TRBJ2-2 TRBV28 ASKGDWTGELF
TRBJ2-4 TRBV12-1 ASSQTRGRAKNIQY
. TRBV5-4 ASSSTKSSYEQY
TRBJ1-1 TRBV7-8 AGPAGNGGTEAF
TRBJ1-1 TRBV10-3 AISDDRGNTEAF
TRBJ2-5 TRBV5-1 ASSLRTSGRVGETQY